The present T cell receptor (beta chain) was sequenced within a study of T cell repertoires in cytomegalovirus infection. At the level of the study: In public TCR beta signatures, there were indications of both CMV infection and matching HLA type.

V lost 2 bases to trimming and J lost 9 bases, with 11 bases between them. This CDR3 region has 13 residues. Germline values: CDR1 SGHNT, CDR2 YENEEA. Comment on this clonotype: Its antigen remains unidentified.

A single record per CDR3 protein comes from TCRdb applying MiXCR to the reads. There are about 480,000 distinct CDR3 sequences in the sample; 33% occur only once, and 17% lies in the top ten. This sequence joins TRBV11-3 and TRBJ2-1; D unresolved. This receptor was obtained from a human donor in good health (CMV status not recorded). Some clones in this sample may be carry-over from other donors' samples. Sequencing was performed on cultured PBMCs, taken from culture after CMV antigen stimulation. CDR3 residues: CASSLRRVGEQFF. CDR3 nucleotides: TGTGCCAGCAGCTTAAGACGCGTCGGTGAGCAGTTCTTC.